Below, 15 T cell receptor beta chains from the same sample are listed, as sequenced in a study of T cells after yellow fever vaccination. TCRdb reanalysed the 5' RACE reads using MiXCR and keeps one entry per CDR3 protein. The profile shows 450,000 to 650,000 distinct CDR3 sequences, about a fifth of them singletons. The specimen was PBMCs, collected 21 days after the first yellow fever vaccination. Receptor source: a man between 18 and 35 years old who received the YFV17D yellow fever vaccine.

This chain's CDR3 is CASSLAPDRQETQYF. The CDR3 coding sequence is TGCGCCAGCAGCTTGGCCCCGGACAGGCAAGAGACCCAGTACTTC. V is TRBV5-1 and J is TRBJ2-5, with 7 positions matching TRBD1. V dropped 0 bases and J dropped 2; count of bases not matched to a gene: 4. This CDR3 is built from 15 residues. Germline-derived CDR1 and CDR2 are SGHRS and YFSETQ.

In its sample, this clonotype was seen a few times. Here the CDR3 reads CSAELGQLSSYGYTF. CDR3 DNA sequence: TGCAGTGCTGAACTCGGACAGCTATCTTCCTATGGCTACACCTTC. V is TRBV20-1 and J is TRBJ1-2, with D perhaps TRBD1 (6 bases). V gave up 5 bases and J gave up 4 bases, with 20 bases separating them. In germline, CDR1 is DFQATT, CDR2 SNEGSKA (reference sequence). The CDR3 covers 15 residues.

The chain is built from TRBV20-1 and TRBJ2-5; maybe TRBD2 (7 bases). Germline V gene data show CDR1 as DFQATT and CDR2 as SNEGSKA (reference sequence). Trimming removed 6 bases at V and 5 bases at J, with 16 bases between. The CDR3 is 13 amino acids. CDR3 coding DNA: TGCAGTGCGGTGGCGGGGGCTCGGGAGACCCAGTACTTC. Residues: CSAVAGARETQYF.

This clonotype was picked up a small number of times. The chain combines TRBV7-9 with TRBJ2-3; a possible D gene is TRBD1 (6 bases). The CDR3 loop spans 16 amino acids. From germline, CDR1 is SEHNR and CDR2 FQNEAQ (reference sequence). With 3 bases removed from V and 1 base from J, the gap between germline ends came to 14 bases. CDR3 nucleotide sequence: TGTGCCAGCAGCTTTCCCGGGGCAGGGGGCACAGATACGCAGTATTTT. Translation: CASSFPGAGGTDTQYF. Full variable domain (outside the CDR3, taken from reference TRBV7-9 and TRBJ2-3): DTGVSQNPRHKITKRGQNVTFRCDPISEHNRLYWYRQTLGQGPEFLTYFQNEAQLEKSRLLSDRFSAERPKGSFSTLEIQRTEQGDSAMYLCASSFPGAGGTDTQYFGPGTRLTVL.

The chain employs TRBV24-1 and TRBJ1-5; D not certain. This CDR3 spans 13 amino acids. V was pared by 1 base and J by 9 bases, with 9 bases between. Germline V gene data show CDR1 as KGHDR and CDR2 as SFDVKD. DNA of the CDR3: TGTGCCACCAGTGATTTCCTATGGGGGCCCCAGCATTTT. This gives the protein CATSDFLWGPQHF.

This clonotype appeared a few times. This chain links TRBV30 with TRBJ2-7, with TRBD1 identical over 8 bases. CDR3 length: 15 amino acids. J gave up 5 bases and V 4 bases, and 13 bases lay outside the gene matches. Germline V lookup: CDR1 GTSNPN, CDR2 SVGIG (reference sequence). The CDR3 region is CAWTLGTGISNEQYF. The CDR3 DNA reads as TGTGCCTGGACCTTAGGGACAGGCATTTCGAACGAGCAGTACTTC.

This clonotype was recorded a few times. The chain joins TRBV24-1 to TRBJ2-2; D possibly corresponds to TRBD1 (6 bases). The CDR3 spans 15 residues. Germline CDR1 and CDR2: KGHDR and SFDVKD. V lost 6 bases and J lost 1, with 11 bases in between. The CDR3 bases are TGTGCCACCAGTCAGGTACAGGGGAACACCGGGGAGCTGTTTTTT. Amino acids: CATSQVQGNTGELFF.

This clonotype appeared a few times. The chain links TRBV12-3 or TRBV12-4 to TRBJ2-7; D tentatively reads TRBD1 or TRBD2 (5 bases each). This CDR3 has 12 residues. Trimming took 3 bases from V and 6 from J, leaving 9 bases between them. This chain's CDR3 is CASSFWGSEQYF. The CDR3 region has the DNA TGTGCCAGCAGTTTTTGGGGGAGCGAGCAGTACTTC.

Ten or more counts support this clonotype. Relative to the germline gene, one junction end is altered; a read error may explain this. This chain uses TRBV3-1 with TRBJ2-5; the D gene is possibly TRBD2 (5 bases). Per germline, CDR1 LGHDT and CDR2 YNNKEL (reference sequence). The CDR3 contains 13 residues. In DNA, the CDR3 is TGTGCCAGCAGCCAAGATCTTCGTTCAGGAGGTTTCTTC. Its protein is CASSQDLRSGGFF.

This clonotype was seen more than once but under ten times. This chain connects TRBV5-1 to TRBJ1-4; D is perhaps TRBD1 (5 bases). V gave up 4 bases and J gave up 13 bases, with 14 bases separating them. Germline assignment: CDR1 SGHRS and CDR2 YFSETQ. The CDR3 covers 12 residues. This CDR3 reads CASSTTGRGLFF. For the CDR3, the DNA is TGCGCCAGCAGCACCACAGGAAGGGGACTGTTTTTT.

This clonotype was detected only a few times. The rearrangement uses TRBV9 and TRBJ2-1; D tentatively fits TRBD1 or TRBD2 (6 bases each). The germline V and J ends were trimmed by 2 bases and 0 bases, with 12 bases remaining between them. The germline CDR1 and CDR2 sequences are SGDLS and YYNGEE. There are 16 residues in the CDR3. This chain's CDR3 is CASSVRGLNSYNEQFF. The CDR3, as DNA: TGTGCCAGCAGCGTCCGGGGGCTCAACTCCTACAATGAGCAGTTCTTC.

This clonotype has only a few counts. The chain joins TRBV30 to TRBJ1-4, with 9 bases lining up with TRBD1. CDR3 size: 15 residues. Germline CDR1 reads GTSNPN; CDR2 reads SVGIG (reference sequence). V gave up 5 bases and J gave up 4 bases; unmatched junction bases: 8. CDR3 protein: CAWGKGTGFNEKLFF. DNA for the CDR3: TGTGCCTGGGGGAAAGGGACAGGGTTTAATGAAAAACTGTTTTTT.

This chain links TRBV7-2 with TRBJ1-2; 7 bases are a match to TRBD1. CDR1 is SGHTA, CDR2 FQGNSA, per germline. This CDR3 spans 13 amino acids. J was trimmed by 8 bases and V by 6 bases; bases with no gene match: 9. CDR3 nucleotides: TGTGCCAGCAGTGTTAACAGGGGAGAGGGCTACACCTTC. This encodes CASSVNRGEGYTF.

This chain links TRBV6-1 with TRBJ2-1; D is uncertain. Germline CDR1 is MNHNS and CDR2 is SASEGT. This CDR3 region has 17 residues. V gave up 5 bases and J gave up 4 bases, with 21 bases separating them. CDR3 DNA: TGTGCCAGCAGTCGCGTCCGGCTAACCCTGGGGTACAATGAGCAGTTCTTC. Its translation: CASSRVRLTLGYNEQFF.

This chain joins TRBV10-3 and TRBJ1-5, with 9 bases lining up with TRBD1. Trimming removed 10 bases from V and 5 bases from J; junction bases left unmatched: 6. This CDR3 spans 13 amino acids. Per germline, CDR1 ENHRY and CDR2 SYGVKD. The chain's CDR3 is CATRDREDQPQHF. Here the CDR3 DNA reads TGTGCCACCCGGGACAGGGAGGATCAGCCCCAGCATTTT.